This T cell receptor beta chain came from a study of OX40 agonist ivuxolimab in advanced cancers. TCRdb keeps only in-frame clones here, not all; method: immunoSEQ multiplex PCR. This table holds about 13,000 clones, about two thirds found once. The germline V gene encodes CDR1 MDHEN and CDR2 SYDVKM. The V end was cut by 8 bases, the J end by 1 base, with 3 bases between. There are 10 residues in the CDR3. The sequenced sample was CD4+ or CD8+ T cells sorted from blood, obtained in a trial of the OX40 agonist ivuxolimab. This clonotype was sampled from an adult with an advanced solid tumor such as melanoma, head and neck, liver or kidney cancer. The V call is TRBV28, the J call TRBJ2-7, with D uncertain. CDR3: CASASYEQYF. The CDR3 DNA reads TGTGCCAGCGCGTCCTACGAGCAGTACTTC.